The rows below give T cell receptor beta chains drawn from one sample of a study of T cells in Graves' hyperthyroidism and ophthalmopathy. TCRdb re-derived calls from the multiplex PCR reads in MiXCR, one entry per CDR3 protein. In the table there are 450,000 to 500,000 distinct CDR3 sequences, about 22% of which are singletons. Material: blood. The receptors were sampled from a woman in her seventies with Graves' ophthalmopathy. Each CDR3 is given without its conserved first and last residue. The order of the fields is V gene, J gene, CDR3 protein.

V gene: TRBV19
J gene: TRBJ2-1
CDR3 protein: ASSIGSSPADEQF

V gene: TRBV29-1
J gene: TRBJ2-5
CDR3 protein: SVLDRETQY

V gene: TRBV20-1
J gene: TRBJ1-2
CDR3 protein: SARNSFNYGYT

V gene: TRBV11-2
J gene: TRBJ1-2
CDR3 protein: ASSLSGGQPGRGYT

V gene: TRBV30
J gene: TRBJ2-1
CDR3 protein: ASTPGVGRDYNEQF

V gene: TRBV3-1
J gene: TRBJ1-1
CDR3 protein: ASSQGRPNTEAF

V gene: TRBV7-2
J gene: TRBJ2-7
CDR3 protein: ASSLIRGPHYEQY

V gene: TRBV7-9
J gene: TRBJ2-5
CDR3 protein: ASSLVLRSQETQY

V gene: TRBV7-9
J gene: TRBJ2-6
CDR3 protein: ASSPILGTGGVGANVLT

V gene: TRBV7-9
J gene: TRBJ2-1
CDR3 protein: ASSSRDRGSNEQF

V gene: TRBV12-3/TRBV12-4
J gene: TRBJ1-4
CDR3 protein: ASSFPGANEKLF

V gene: TRBV28
J gene: TRBJ2-1
CDR3 protein: ASSSSGGSNEQF

V gene: TRBV5-6
J gene: TRBJ1-3
CDR3 protein: ASSPPLSGNTIY

V gene: TRBV11-2
J gene: TRBJ2-3
CDR3 protein: ASSRGRTDTQY

V gene: TRBV11-2
J gene: TRBJ2-7
CDR3 protein: ASRKPGQGIYEQY

V gene: TRBV7-9
J gene: TRBJ2-7
CDR3 protein: ASSLAGTRGGGYEQY

V gene: TRBV9
J gene: TRBJ2-3
CDR3 protein: ASSVTSYTADTQY

V gene: TRBV19
J gene: TRBJ1-1
CDR3 protein: ASSTVLNTEAF

V gene: TRBV27
J gene: TRBJ1-2
CDR3 protein: ASSWDLSYGYT

V gene: TRBV5-1
J gene: TRBJ1-6
CDR3 protein: ASREGNNSPLH

V gene: TRBV5-1
J gene: TRBJ2-5
CDR3 protein: ASSPTAGGGETQY

V gene: TRBV5-6
J gene: TRBJ2-5
CDR3 protein: ASSWGGGLETQY

V gene: TRBV6-2/TRBV6-3
J gene: TRBJ2-2
CDR3 protein: ASSQRRAGGPGELF

V gene: TRBV9
J gene: TRBJ2-3
CDR3 protein: ASSVGRGRAVDTQY

V gene: TRBV20-1
J gene: TRBJ2-5
CDR3 protein: SARTPGMVGETQY

V gene: TRBV18
J gene: TRBJ1-2
CDR3 protein: ASSSSGESYGYT

V gene: TRBV20-1
J gene: TRBJ2-7
CDR3 protein: SARETGGIYEQY

V gene: TRBV3-1
J gene: TRBJ1-1
CDR3 protein: ASSQDFGLETEAF

V gene: TRBV7-2
J gene: TRBJ2-1
CDR3 protein: ASSPGVRSGPYNEQF